The T cell receptor beta chain under discussion was sequenced for a study of T cell responses to AZD1222 COVID-19 vaccine. Notes on the study in general: Donor demographics were predominantly white British with a female majority; clonal diversity may be underestimated.

Clones were sequenced by immunoSEQ multiplex PCR, and TCRdb holds only the in-frame ones, with some missing. Found here are some 130,000 clones, 80% to 95% of them singletons; the top ten hold more than 3%. A remark on this clone: What it binds is not known.

V shed 1 base and J 2 bases; nucleotides not matched to a gene: 3. This CDR3 is built from 16 residues. Germline CDR1 and CDR2: SGHTA and FQGNSA. The origin of this receptor is an adult in good health. The chain recombines TRBV7-2 with TRBJ2-2; 8 bases match TRBD1. The specimen was peripheral blood, collected on day 0 of AZD1222 vaccination. The CDR3 sequence: CASSLVGTGNTGELFF. In DNA form, the CDR3 reads TGTGCCAGCAGCTTAGTTGGGACAGGCAACACCGGGGAGCTGTTTTTT.